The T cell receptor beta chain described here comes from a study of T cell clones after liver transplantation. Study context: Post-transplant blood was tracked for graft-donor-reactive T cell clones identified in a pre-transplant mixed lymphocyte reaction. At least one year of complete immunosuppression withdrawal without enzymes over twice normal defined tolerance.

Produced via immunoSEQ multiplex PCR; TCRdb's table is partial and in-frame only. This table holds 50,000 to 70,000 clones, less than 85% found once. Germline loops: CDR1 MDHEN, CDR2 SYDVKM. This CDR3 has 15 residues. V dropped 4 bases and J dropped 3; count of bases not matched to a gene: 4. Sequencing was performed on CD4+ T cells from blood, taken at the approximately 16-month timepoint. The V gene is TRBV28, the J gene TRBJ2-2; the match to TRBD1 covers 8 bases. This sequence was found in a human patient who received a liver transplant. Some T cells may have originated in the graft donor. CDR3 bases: TGTGCCAGCAGTTCCGGGACAGGCTACACCGGGGAGCTGTTTTTT. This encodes CASSSGTGYTGELFF.